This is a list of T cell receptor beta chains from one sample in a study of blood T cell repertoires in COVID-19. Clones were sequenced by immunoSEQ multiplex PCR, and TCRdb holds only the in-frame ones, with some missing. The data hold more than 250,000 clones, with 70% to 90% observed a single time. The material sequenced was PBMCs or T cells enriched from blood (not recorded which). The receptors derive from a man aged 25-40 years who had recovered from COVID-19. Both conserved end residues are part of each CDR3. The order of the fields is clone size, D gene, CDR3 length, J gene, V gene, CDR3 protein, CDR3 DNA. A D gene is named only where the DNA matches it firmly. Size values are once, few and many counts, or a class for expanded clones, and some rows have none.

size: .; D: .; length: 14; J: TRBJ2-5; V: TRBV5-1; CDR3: CASSEHGRGETQYF; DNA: TGCGCCAGCAGCGAACACGGGAGAGGGGAGACCCAGTACTTC
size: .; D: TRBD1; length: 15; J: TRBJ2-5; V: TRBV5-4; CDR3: CASSAPGQGQETQYF; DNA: TGTGCCAGCAGCGCGCCGGGACAGGGCCAAGAGACCCAGTACTTC
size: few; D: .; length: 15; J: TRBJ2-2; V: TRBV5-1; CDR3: CASSGGPQGPGELFF; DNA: TGCGCCAGCAGCGGAGGCCCACAGGGCCCCGGGGAGCTGTTTTTT
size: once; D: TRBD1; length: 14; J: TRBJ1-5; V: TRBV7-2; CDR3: CASSPGQRNQPQHF; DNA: TGTGCCAGCAGCCCGGGACAGAGAAATCAGCCCCAGCATTTT
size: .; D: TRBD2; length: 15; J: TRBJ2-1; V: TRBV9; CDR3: CASSPSGGTYNEQFF; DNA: TGTGCCAGCAGCCCTAGCGGGGGGACCTACAATGAGCAGTTCTTC
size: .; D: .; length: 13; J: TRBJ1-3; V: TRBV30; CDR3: CAWSVQVGNTIYF; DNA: TGTGCCTGGAGTGTACAGGTTGGAAACACCATATATTTT
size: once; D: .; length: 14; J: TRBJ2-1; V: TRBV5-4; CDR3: CASSRSGEVGEQFF; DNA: TGTGCCAGCAGTCGTAGCGGAGAGGTAGGTGAGCAGTTCTTC
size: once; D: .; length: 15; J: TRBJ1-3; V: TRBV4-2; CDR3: CASSQEGGPGNTIYF; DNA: TGTGCCAGCAGCCAAGAAGGAGGGCCTGGAAACACCATATATTTT
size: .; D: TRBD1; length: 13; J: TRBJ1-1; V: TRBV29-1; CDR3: CSVELKYRGRAFF; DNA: TGCAGCGTTGAGTTAAAATACAGGGGGAGGGCTTTCTTT
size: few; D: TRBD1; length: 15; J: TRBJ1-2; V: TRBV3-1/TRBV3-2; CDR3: CASSLAGTGYYGYTF; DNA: TGTGCCAGCAGTTTAGCCGGGACAGGGTACTATGGCTACACCTTC
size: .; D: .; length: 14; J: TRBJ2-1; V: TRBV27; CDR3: CASSLSTIYNEQFF; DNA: TGTGCCAGCAGTTTATCGACTATCTACAATGAGCAGTTCTTC
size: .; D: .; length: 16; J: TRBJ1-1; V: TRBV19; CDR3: CASSIGDTATNTEAFF; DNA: TGTGCCAGTAGTATTGGGGACACCGCTACGAACACTGAAGCTTTCTTT
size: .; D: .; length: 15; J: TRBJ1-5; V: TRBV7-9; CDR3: CASSLSGGSNQPQHF; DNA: TGTGCCAGCAGCTTAAGCGGGGGGTCTAATCAGCCCCAGCATTTT
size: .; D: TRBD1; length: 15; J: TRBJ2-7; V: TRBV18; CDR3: CASSPTTGGTYEQYF; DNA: TGTGCCAGCTCACCAACCACAGGGGGGACCTACGAGCAGTACTTC
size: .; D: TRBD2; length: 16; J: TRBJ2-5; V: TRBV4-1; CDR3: CASSQTSGGAQETQYF; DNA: TGCGCCAGCAGCCAGACTAGCGGGGGGGCCCAAGAGACCCAGTACTTC
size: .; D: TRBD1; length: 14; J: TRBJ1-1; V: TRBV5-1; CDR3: CASSTGTGGTEAFF; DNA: TGCGCCAGCAGCACTGGGACAGGGGGCACTGAAGCTTTCTTT
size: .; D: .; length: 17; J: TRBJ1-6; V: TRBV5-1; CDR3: CASSLWGQEQNNSPLHF; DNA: TGCGCCAGCAGCTTGTGGGGGCAGGAACAGAATAATTCACCCCTCCACTTT
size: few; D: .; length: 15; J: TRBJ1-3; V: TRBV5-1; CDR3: CASAPGGFSGNTIYF; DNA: TGCGCCAGCGCCCCCGGGGGGTTCTCTGGAAACACCATATATTTT
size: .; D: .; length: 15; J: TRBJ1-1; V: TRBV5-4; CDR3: CASSVASTGNPEAFF; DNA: TGTGCCAGCAGCGTCGCTTCTACAGGGAATCCTGAAGCTTTCTTT
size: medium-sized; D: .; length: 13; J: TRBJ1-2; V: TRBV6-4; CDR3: CASSDSGSYGYTF; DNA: TGTGCCAGCAGTGACAGCGGATCCTATGGCTACACCTTC
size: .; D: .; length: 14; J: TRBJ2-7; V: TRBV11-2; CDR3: CASSSRPRVYEQYF; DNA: TGTGCCAGCAGCTCACGCCCCCGGGTCTACGAGCAGTACTTC
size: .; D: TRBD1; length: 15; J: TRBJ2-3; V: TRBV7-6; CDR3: CASSSPGTGADTQYF; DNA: TGTGCCAGCAGCTCCCCCGGGACAGGGGCAGATACGCAGTATTTT
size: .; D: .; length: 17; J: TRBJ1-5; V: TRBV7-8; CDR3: CASSLVGGGGSNQPQHF; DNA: TGTGCCAGCAGCTTAGTGGGGGGCGGGGGAAGCAATCAGCCCCAGCATTTT
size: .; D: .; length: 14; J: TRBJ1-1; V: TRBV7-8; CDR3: CASSFYPGNTEAFF; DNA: TGTGCCAGCAGCTTTTACCCGGGAAACACTGAAGCTTTCTTT
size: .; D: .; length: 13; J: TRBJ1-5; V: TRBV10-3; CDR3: CAISEYRSQPQHF; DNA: TGTGCCATCAGTGAATACAGATCCCAGCCCCAGCATTTT
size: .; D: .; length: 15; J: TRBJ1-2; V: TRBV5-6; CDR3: CASSLAGRANYGYTF; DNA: TGTGCCAGCAGCTTGGCCGGGAGGGCTAACTATGGCTACACCTTC
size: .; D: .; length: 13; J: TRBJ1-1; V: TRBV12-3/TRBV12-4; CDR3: CASSLVVGLRAFF; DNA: TGTGCCAGCAGTTTAGTTGTTGGCCTCCGAGCTTTCTTT
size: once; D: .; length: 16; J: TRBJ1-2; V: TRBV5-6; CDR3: CASSRRGQEVLYGYTF; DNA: TGTGCCAGCAGCCGACGAGGCCAGGAGGTCCTCTATGGCTACACCTTC
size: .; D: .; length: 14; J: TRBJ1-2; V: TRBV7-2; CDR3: CASSLGLGGQGYTF; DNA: TGTGCCAGCAGCTTAGGGCTGGGGGGGCAAGGCTACACCTTC
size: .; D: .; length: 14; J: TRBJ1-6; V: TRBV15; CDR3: CATSLRAYNSPLHF; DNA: TGTGCCACCAGCCTTCGGGCCTATAATTCACCCCTCCACTTT
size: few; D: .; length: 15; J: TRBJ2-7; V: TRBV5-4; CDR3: CASSPQMGAIYEQYF; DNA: TGTGCCAGCAGCCCCCAAATGGGAGCAATCTACGAGCAGTACTTC
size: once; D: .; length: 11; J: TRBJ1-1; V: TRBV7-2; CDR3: CASSPSTEAFF; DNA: TGTGCCAGCAGCCCCTCCACTGAAGCTTTCTTT
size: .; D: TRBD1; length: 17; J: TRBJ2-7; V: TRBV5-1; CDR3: CASSYNRRDRGPYEQYF; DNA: TGCGCCAGCAGCTATAACCGCCGGGACAGGGGGCCATACGAGCAGTACTTC
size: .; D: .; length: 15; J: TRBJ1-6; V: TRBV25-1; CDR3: CASSEIGEGNSPLHF; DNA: TGTGCCAGCAGTGAAATTGGGGAGGGTAATTCACCCCTCCACTTT
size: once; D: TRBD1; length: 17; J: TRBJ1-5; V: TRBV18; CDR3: CASSLQGGRYSNQPQHF; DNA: TGTGCCAGCTCACTACAGGGGGGTCGATATAGCAATCAGCCCCAGCATTTT
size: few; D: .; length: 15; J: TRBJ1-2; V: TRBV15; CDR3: CATRTRETLGNGYTF; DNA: TGTGCCACCAGAACACGGGAGACCCTAGGAAATGGCTACACCTTC
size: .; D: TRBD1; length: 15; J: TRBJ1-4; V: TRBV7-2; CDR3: CASSLLGQNNEKLFF; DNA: TGTGCCAGCAGCTTACTGGGACAGAATAATGAAAAACTGTTTTTT
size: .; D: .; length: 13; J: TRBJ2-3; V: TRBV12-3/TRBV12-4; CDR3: CASSPTAADTQYF; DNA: TGTGCCAGCAGCCCCACAGCTGCAGATACGCAGTATTTT
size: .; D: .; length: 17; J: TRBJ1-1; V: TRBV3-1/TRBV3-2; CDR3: CASSQGSWGFATTEAFF; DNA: TGTGCCAGCAGCCAAGGAAGTTGGGGCTTTGCTACCACTGAAGCTTTCTTT
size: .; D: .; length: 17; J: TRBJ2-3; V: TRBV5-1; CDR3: CASSLGFARGLRDTQYF; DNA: TGCGCCAGCAGCTTGGGATTTGCGCGGGGGCTGCGAGATACGCAGTATTTT
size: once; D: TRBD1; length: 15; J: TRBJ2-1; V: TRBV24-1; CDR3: CATSDGTGSYNEQFF; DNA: TGTGCCACCAGTGATGGGACAGGGTCCTACAATGAGCAGTTCTTC
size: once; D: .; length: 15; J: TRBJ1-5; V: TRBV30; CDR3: CAWSSGTRFNQPQHF; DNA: TGTGCCTGGAGTTCCGGGACAAGGTTCAATCAGCCCCAGCATTTT
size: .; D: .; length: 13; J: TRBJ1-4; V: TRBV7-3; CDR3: CASSSSTNEKLFF; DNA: TGTGCCAGCAGCTCTTCAACTAATGAAAAACTGTTTTTT
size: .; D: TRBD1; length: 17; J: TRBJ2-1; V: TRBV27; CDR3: CASSKRGTGSAYNEQFF; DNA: TGTGCCAGCAGTAAAAGAGGGACAGGGAGCGCCTACAATGAGCAGTTCTTC
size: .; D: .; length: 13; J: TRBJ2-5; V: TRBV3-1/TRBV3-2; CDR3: CASSHRGGETQYF; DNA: TGTGCCAGCAGCCACAGGGGAGGGGAGACCCAGTACTTC
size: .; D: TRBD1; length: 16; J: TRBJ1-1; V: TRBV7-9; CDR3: CASSLAHGQGGSEAFF; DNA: TGTGCCAGCAGCTTAGCGCATGGGCAGGGGGGATCTGAAGCTTTCTTT
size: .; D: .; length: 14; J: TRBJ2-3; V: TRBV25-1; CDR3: CASSVGGALYTQYF; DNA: TGTGCCAGCAGTGTGGGGGGGGCTCTTTATACGCAGTATTTT
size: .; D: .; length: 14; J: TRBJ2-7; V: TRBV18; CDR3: CASSPGNRGGEQYF; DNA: TGTGCCAGCTCACCAGGGAACAGGGGGGGCGAGCAGTACTTC